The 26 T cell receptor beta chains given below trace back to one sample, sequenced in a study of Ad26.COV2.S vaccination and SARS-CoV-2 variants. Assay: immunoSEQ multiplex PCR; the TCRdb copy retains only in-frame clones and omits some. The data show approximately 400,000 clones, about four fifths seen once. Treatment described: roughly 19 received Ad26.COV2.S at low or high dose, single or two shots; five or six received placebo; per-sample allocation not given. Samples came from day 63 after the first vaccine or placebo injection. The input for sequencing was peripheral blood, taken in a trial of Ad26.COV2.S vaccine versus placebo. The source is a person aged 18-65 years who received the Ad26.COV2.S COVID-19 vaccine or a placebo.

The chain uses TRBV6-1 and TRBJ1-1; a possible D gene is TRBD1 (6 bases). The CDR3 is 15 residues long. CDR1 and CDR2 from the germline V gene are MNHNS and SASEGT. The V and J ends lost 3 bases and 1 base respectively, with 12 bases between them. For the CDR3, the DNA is TGTGCCAGCAGTGAGCCGGGACAAGCGAACACTGAAGCTTTCTTT. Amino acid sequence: CASSEPGQANTEAFF.

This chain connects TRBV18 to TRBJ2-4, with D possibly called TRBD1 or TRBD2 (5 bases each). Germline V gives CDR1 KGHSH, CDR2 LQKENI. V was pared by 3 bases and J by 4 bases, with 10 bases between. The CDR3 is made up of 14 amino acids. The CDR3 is CASSPSWGKNIQYF. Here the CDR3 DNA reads TGTGCCAGCTCACCCTCGTGGGGGAAAAACATTCAGTACTTC. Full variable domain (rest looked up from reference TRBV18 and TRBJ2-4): NAGVMQNPRHLVRRRGQEARLRCSPMKGHSHVYWYRQLPEEGLKFMVYLQKENIIDESGMPKERFSAEFPKEGPSILRIQQVVRGDSAAYFCASSPSWGKNIQYFGAGTRLSVL.

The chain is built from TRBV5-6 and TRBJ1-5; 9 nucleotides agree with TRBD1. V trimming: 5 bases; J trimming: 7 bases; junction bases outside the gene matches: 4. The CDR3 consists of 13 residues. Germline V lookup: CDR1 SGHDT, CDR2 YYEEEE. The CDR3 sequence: CASSQDRGQPQHF. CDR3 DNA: TGTGCCAGCAGTCAAGACAGGGGGCAGCCCCAGCATTTT.

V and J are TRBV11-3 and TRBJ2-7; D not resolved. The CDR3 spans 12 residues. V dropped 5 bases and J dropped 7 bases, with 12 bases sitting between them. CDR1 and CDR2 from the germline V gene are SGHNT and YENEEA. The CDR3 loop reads CASSPTAREQYF. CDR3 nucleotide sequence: TGTGCCAGCAGCCCTACAGCTCGGGAGCAGTACTTC.

The CDR3 reads CASSDFEGRGRGFSYEQYF. The CDR3 DNA reads TGTGCCAGCAGTGACTTCGAAGGGAGGGGGCGGGGGTTCTCCTACGAGCAGTACTTC. The chain recombines TRBV6-4 with TRBJ2-7; D is tentatively TRBD1 or TRBD2 (7 bases each). The CDR3 runs 19 residues. Trimming took 1 base from V and 0 from J, leaving 22 bases between them. Germline CDR1 reads MRHNA; CDR2 reads SNTAGT.

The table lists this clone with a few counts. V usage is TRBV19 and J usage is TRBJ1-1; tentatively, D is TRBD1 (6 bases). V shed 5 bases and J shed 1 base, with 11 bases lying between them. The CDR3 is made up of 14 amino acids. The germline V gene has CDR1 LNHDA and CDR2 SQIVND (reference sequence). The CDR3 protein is CASSVDRRNTEAFF. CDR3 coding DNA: TGTGCCAGTAGTGTTGACAGGCGGAACACTGAAGCTTTCTTT.

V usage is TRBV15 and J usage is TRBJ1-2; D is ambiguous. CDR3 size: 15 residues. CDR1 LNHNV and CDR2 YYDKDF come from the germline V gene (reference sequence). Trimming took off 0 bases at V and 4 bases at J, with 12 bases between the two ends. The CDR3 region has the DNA TGTGCCACCAGCAGAGACAGGACTGACCTCTATGGCTACACCTTC. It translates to CATSRDRTDLYGYTF.

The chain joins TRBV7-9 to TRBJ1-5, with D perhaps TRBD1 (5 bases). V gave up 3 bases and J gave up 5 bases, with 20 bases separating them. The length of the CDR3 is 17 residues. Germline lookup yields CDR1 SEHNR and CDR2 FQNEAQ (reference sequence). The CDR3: CASSFSSALGDYQPQHF. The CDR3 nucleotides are TGTGCCAGCAGCTTTTCTTCTGCACTTGGGGACTATCAGCCCCAGCATTTT.

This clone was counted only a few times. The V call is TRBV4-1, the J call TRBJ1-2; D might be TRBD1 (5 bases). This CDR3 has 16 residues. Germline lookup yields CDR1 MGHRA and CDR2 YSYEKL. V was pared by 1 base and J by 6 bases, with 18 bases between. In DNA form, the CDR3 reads TGCGCCAGCAGCCAAGGCCCCCGTCGGGTGGGGGATGGCTACACCTTC. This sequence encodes CASSQGPRRVGDGYTF.

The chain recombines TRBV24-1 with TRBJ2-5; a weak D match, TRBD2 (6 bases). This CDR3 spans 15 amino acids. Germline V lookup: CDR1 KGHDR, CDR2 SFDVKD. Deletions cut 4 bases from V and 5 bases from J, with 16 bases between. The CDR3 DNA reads TGTGCCACCAGTGACCCGGGGCGGGACCCGGAGACCCAGTACTTC. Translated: CATSDPGRDPETQYF.

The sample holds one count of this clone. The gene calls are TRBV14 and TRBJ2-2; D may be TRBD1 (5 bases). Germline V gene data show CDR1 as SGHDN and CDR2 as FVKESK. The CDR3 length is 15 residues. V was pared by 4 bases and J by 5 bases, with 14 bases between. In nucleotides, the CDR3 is TGTGCCAGCAGCCGCCGGCAGGGCCCTACCGGGGAGCTGTTTTTT. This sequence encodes CASSRRQGPTGELFF. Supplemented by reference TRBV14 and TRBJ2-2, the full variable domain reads EAGVTQFPSHSVIEKGQTVTLRCDPISGHDNLYWYRRVMGKEIKFLLHFVKESKQDESGMPNNRFLAERTGGTYSTLKVQPAELEDSGVYFCASSRRQGPTGELFFGEGSRLTVL.

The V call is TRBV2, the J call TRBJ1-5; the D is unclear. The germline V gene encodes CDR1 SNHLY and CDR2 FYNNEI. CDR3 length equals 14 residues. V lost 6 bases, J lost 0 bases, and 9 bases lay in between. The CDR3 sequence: CASREGNSNQPQHF. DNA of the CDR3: TGTGCCAGCAGGGAGGGCAATAGCAATCAGCCCCAGCATTTT.

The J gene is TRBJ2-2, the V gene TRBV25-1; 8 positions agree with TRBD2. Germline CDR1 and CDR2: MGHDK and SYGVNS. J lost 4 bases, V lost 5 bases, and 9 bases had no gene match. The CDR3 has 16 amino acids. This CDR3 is CASSLSGVRGTGELFF. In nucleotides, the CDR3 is TGTGCCAGCAGTCTTAGCGGGGTGAGGGGCACCGGGGAGCTGTTTTTT.

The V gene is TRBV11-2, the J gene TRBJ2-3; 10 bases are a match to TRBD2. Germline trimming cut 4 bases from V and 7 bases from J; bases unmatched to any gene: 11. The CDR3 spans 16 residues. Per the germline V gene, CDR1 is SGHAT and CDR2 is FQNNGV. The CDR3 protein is CASSSLLAGVRYTQYF. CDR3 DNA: TGTGCCAGCAGCTCGTTGCTAGCGGGAGTAAGATATACGCAGTATTTT.

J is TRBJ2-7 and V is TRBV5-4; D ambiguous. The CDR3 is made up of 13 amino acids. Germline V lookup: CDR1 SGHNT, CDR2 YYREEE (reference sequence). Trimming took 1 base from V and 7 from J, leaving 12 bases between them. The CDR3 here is CASSLMGAEEQYF. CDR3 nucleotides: TGTGCCAGCAGCTTGATGGGCGCCGAGGAGCAGTACTTC.

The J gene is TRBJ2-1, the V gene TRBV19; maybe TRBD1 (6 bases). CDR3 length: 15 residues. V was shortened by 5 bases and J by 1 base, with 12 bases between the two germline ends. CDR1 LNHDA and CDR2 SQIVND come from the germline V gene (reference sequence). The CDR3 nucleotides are TGTGCCAGTAGTGCTAGGGGGAAATCCTACAATGAGCAGTTCTTC. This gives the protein CASSARGKSYNEQFF.

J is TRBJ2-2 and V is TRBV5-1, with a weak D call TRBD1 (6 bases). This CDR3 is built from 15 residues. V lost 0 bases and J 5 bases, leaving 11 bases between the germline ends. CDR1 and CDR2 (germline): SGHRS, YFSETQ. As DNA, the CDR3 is TGCGCCAGCAGCTTGGGACGGACAGAGACCGGGGAGCTGTTTTTT. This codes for CASSLGRTETGELFF.

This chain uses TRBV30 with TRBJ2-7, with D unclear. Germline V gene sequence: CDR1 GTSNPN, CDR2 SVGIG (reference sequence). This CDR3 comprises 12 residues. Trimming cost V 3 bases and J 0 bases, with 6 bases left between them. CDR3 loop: CAWRGYSYEQYF. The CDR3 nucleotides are TGTGCCTGGAGGGGGTACTCCTACGAGCAGTACTTC.

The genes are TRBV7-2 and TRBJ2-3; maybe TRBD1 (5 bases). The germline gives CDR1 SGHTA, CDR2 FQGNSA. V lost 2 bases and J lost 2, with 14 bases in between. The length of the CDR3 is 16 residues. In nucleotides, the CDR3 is TGTGCCAGCAGCTTAACCCTCTACAGGTACACAGATACGCAGTATTTT. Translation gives CASSLTLYRYTDTQYF. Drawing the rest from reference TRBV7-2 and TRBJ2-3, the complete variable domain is GAGVSQSPSNKVTEKGKDVELRCDPISGHTALYWYRQSLGQGLEFLIYFQGNSAPDKSGLPSDRFSAERTGGSVSTLTIQRTQQEDSAVYLCASSLTLYRYTDTQYFGPGTRLTVL.

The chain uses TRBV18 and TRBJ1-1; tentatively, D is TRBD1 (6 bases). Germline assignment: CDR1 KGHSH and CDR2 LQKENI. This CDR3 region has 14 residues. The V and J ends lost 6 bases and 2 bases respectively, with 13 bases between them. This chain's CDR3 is CASSLGRGNTEAFF. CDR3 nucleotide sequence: TGTGCCAGCTCTTTGGGCAGGGGCAACACTGAAGCTTTCTTT.

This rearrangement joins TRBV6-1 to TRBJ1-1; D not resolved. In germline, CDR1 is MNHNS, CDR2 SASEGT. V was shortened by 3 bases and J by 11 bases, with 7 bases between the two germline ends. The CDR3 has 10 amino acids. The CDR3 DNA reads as TGTGCCAGCAGTGACGCCACGGCTTTCTTT. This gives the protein CASSDATAFF.

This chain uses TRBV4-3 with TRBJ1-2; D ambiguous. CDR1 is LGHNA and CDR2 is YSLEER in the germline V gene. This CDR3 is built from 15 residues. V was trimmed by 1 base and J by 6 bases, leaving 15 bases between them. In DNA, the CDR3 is TGCGCCAGCAGCCAAGGGTCAGGCTTGGGAAATGGCTACACCTTC. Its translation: CASSQGSGLGNGYTF.

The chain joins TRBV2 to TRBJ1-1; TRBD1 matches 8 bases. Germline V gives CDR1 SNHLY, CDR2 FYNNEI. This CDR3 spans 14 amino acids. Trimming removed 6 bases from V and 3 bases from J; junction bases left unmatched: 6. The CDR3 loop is CASRDDRGDTEAFF. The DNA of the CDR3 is TGTGCCAGCAGGGACGACAGGGGTGACACTGAAGCTTTCTTT.

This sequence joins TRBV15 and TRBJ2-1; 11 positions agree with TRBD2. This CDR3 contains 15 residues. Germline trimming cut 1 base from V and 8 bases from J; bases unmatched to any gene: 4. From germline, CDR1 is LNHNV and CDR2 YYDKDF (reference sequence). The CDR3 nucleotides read TGTGCCACCAGCAGAGCTAGCGGGGGGTGGGATGAGCAGTTCTTC. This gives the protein CATSRASGGWDEQFF.

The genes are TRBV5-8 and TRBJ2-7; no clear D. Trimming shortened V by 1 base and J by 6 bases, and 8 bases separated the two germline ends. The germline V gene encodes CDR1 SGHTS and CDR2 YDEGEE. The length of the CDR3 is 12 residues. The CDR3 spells CASSLIHREQYF. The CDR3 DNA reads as TGTGCCAGCAGCTTGATTCATCGCGAGCAGTACTTC.

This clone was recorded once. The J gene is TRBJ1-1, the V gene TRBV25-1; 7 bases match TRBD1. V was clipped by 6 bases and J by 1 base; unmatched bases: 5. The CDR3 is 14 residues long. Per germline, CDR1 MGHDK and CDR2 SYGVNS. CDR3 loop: CASRTGVRNTEAFF. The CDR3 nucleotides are TGTGCCAGCAGAACAGGGGTGAGGAACACTGAAGCTTTCTTT.